A single sample gave rise to the 12 T cell receptor beta chains below, sequenced in a study of chemoradiotherapy in HPV16-positive cancers. Here immunoSEQ multiplex PCR was the method, and the copy in TCRdb shows in-frame clones only, minus some. The sample records tens of thousands of clones, around 86% being singletons. Sequences were derived from blood, sampled from a patient who underwent chemoradiotherapy. The receptors stem from a human donor with HPV-associated anogenital cancer.

The J gene is TRBJ1-3, the V gene TRBV5-8, with D hard to call. V lost 1 base and J lost 3, with 14 bases in between. The CDR3 consists of 16 residues. Germline CDR1 SGHTS, CDR2 YDEGEE. The DNA of the CDR3 is TGTGCCAGCAGCTTGCAGGTCACCGGCCTTGGAAACACCATATATTTT. As protein: CASSLQVTGLGNTIYF.

The rearrangement links TRBV19 to TRBJ2-7; D unresolved. Trimming removed 5 bases from V and 0 bases from J, with 11 bases in between. Germline assignment: CDR1 LNHDA and CDR2 SQIVND (reference sequence). The CDR3 is 14 amino acids. The CDR3 region is CASSYGANSYEQYF. CDR3 coding DNA: TGTGCCAGTAGTTACGGCGCAAACTCCTACGAGCAGTACTTC. Based on the CDR3 plus reference TRBV19 and TRBJ2-7, the full variable domain is DGGITQSPKYLFRKEGQNVTLSCEQNLNHDAMYWYRQDPGQGLRLIYYSQIVNDFQKGDIAEGYSVSREKKESFPLTVTSAQKNPTAFYLCASSYGANSYEQYFGPGTRLTVT.

This chain connects TRBV18 to TRBJ1-3, with D possibly matching TRBD1 (5 bases). V lost 4 bases, J lost 0 bases, and 10 bases lay in between. Germline V gives CDR1 KGHSH, CDR2 LQKENI. The CDR3 contains 15 residues. The CDR3 DNA is TGTGCCAGCTCACTTAATACAGGCTCTGGAAACACCATATATTTT. It is translated as CASSLNTGSGNTIYF.

The chain recombines TRBV27 with TRBJ1-6; D remains unclear. The CDR3 has 16 residues. Between the trimmed V and J ends, which lost 6 bases and 0 bases, there was a span of 12 bases. In germline, CDR1 is MNHEY, CDR2 SMNVEV (reference sequence). CDR3 in DNA: TGTGCCAGCAGGTCCCCCGGGAGCTCCTATAATTCACCCCTCCACTTT. Translation gives CASRSPGSSYNSPLHF.

This chain joins TRBV11-2 and TRBJ1-6; perhaps TRBD1 as D (6 bases). V lost 5 bases to trimming and J lost 11 bases, with 16 bases between them. The CDR3 totals 14 residues. Germline lookup yields CDR1 SGHAT and CDR2 FQNNGV. This CDR3 reads CASSPRFKGAPLHF. CDR3 nucleotides: TGTGCCAGCAGCCCGCGATTCAAGGGGGCACCCCTCCACTTT.

This chain connects TRBV15 to TRBJ1-4; a possible D gene is TRBD1 (5 bases). Deletions cut 0 bases from V and 0 bases from J, with 8 bases between. Germline assignment: CDR1 LNHNV and CDR2 YYDKDF (reference sequence). The CDR3 is 16 amino acids. CDR3 DNA: TGTGCCACCAGCAGAGATCGAGGGGCAACTAATGAAAAACTGTTTTTT. Translated: CATSRDRGATNEKLFF.

V is TRBV27 and J is TRBJ1-1; D is possibly TRBD1 (6 bases). CDR1 is MNHEY, CDR2 SMNVEV, per germline (reference sequence). This CDR3 is built from 13 residues. The germline V and J ends were trimmed by 3 bases and 4 bases, with 9 bases remaining between them. The CDR3 DNA reads as TGTGCCAGCAGTTTTACACAGGGCACTGAAGCTTTCTTT. Protein: CASSFTQGTEAFF.

The chain employs TRBV7-9 and TRBJ1-2; possibly TRBD1 for D (6 bases). Germline CDR1 reads SEHNR; CDR2 reads FQNEAQ (reference sequence). This CDR3 contains 14 residues. The ends were cut back, 0 bases at V and 6 bases at J, with 11 bases in the middle. The CDR3 region is CASSLAGGAHGYTF. CDR3 coding DNA: TGTGCCAGCAGCTTAGCAGGGGGGGCCCATGGCTACACCTTC.

This clone was detected only once. The chain couples TRBV6-5 to TRBJ2-5; TRBD2 agrees at 8 bases. Germline V CDR1 and CDR2: MNHEY, SVGAGI. The CDR3 length is 14 residues. V dropped 1 base and J dropped 3; count of bases not matched to a gene: 1. The DNA of the CDR3 is TGTGCCAGCAGTTACTTCGGGGGGGAAGAGACCCAGTACTTC. Its protein product is CASSYFGGEETQYF.

J is TRBJ1-1 and V is TRBV4-3, with unresolved D. Germline V CDR1 and CDR2: LGHNA, YSLEER. The CDR3 length is 14 residues. Trimming removed 1 base from V and 1 base from J, with 7 bases in between. The CDR3 loop is CASSQVRGNTEAFF. CDR3 nucleotide sequence: TGCGCCAGCAGCCAAGTTCGGGGGAACACTGAAGCTTTCTTT.

This chain uses TRBV9 with TRBJ2-1; D might be TRBD1 or TRBD2, each matching 5 bases. The CDR3 contains 15 residues. Per the germline V gene, CDR1 is SGDLS and CDR2 is YYNGEE. Between the trimmed V and J ends, which lost 3 bases and 6 bases, there was a span of 16 bases. The CDR3 sequence: CASSGARVGTNEQFF. The CDR3 nucleotides read TGTGCCAGCAGCGGGGCTAGGGTTGGGACCAATGAGCAGTTCTTC. Full variable domain (remainder filled in from reference TRBV9 and TRBJ2-1): DSGVTQTPKHLITATGQRVTLRCSPRSGDLSVYWYQQSLDQGLQFLIQYYNGEERAKGNILERFSAQQFPDLHSELNLSSLELGDSALYFCASSGARVGTNEQFFGPGTRLTVL.

This sequence joins TRBV6-4 and TRBJ1-6; TRBD1 matches at 10 bases. CDR1 and CDR2 from the germline V gene are MRHNA and SNTAGT. V shed 0 bases, J shed 10 bases, and the junction held 0 bases outside the gene matches. The CDR3 runs 14 residues. Written as DNA, the CDR3 is TGTGCCAGCAGTGACTCGACAGGGGGCTCACCCCTCCACTTT. Protein product: CASSDSTGGSPLHF.